This T cell receptor beta chain originates from a study of Graves' ophthalmopathy and Graves' hyperthyroidism. Using RNA transcripts, the TCR beta CDR3 regions were amplified. The first-round RT-PCR employed HTBI primers together with the Qiagen OneStep RT-PCR kit. A multiplex PCR was then performed as the second round. TCRdb analysed the multiplex PCR reads with MiXCR anew, one entry per CDR3 protein. The table has some 1.1 million distinct CDR3 sequences, 36% seen once; the top ten hold over 8.5%. CDR1 MGHDK and CDR2 SYGVNS come from the germline V gene. The CDR3 runs to 22 residues. V gave up 2 bases and J gave up 0 bases; unmatched junction bases: 24.

The gene calls are TRBV25-1 and TRBJ2-5; 7 bases are a match to TRBD2. This receptor was obtained from an adult man with Graves' hyperthyroidism. Input material: peripheral blood or thyroid tissue (not recorded which). The CDR3 sequence: CASSEVLLVGGSTSLYQETQYF. CDR3 bases: TGTGCCAGCAGTGAAGTACTGCTCGTAGGAGGATCGACTAGCCTGTACCAAGAGACCCAGTACTTC.